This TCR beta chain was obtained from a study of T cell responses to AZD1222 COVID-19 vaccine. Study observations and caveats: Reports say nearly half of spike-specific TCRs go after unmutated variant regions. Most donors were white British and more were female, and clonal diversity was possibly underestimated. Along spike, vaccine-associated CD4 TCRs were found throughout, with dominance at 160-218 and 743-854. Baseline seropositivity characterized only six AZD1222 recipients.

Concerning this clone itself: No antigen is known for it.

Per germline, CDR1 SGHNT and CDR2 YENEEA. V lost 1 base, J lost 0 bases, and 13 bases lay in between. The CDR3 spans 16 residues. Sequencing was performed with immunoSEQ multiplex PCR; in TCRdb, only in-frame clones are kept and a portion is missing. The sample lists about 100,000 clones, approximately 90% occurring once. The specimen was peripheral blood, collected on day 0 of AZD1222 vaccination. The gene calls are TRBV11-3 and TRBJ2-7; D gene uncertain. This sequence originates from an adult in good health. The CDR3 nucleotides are TGTGCCAGCAGCTTAGTCGGCCCGCCGCTCTCCTACGAGCAGTACTTC. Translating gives CASSLVGPPLSYEQYF.